This TCR beta chain was profiled in a study of blood T cell repertoires in COVID-19. Study information: Samples representing acute and convalescent COVID-19 were sourced from the United States, Italy and Spain. From T cells, B-cell-depleted T cells, or PBMCs came the material, which was cDNA or gDNA.

Authors' processing steps: Estimation of nucleated cell counts was performed using reference gene primer amplification. Data came from immunoSEQ multiplex PCR; TCRdb stores just in-frame clones and leaves some out. For V, J and clone size, that table is used; D and trimming come from the DNA. The sample records about 150,000 clones, around 80% being singletons. The V segment lost 0 bases and the J segment 4 bases; nucleotides outside the gene matches: 4. The CDR3 is made up of 15 amino acids. In germline, CDR1 is SGDLS, CDR2 YYNGEE. The source is a man aged 60-69 years with active or convalescent COVID-19. The rearrangement uses TRBV9 and TRBJ2-1; 7 bases fit TRBD2. Sequencing was performed on peripheral blood. This chain's CDR3 is CASSVGEGTYNEQFF. The DNA of the CDR3 is TGTGCCAGCAGCGTAGGGGAGGGCACATACAATGAGCAGTTCTTC. The whole variable domain, filled in from reference TRBV9 and TRBJ2-1, reads DSGVTQTPKHLITATGQRVTLRCSPRSGDLSVYWYQQSLDQGLQFLIQYYNGEERAKGNILERFSAQQFPDLHSELNLSSLELGDSALYFCASSVGEGTYNEQFFGPGTRLTVL.